The rows below give T cell receptor beta chains drawn from one sample of a study of blood T cell repertoires in COVID-19. Generated by immunoSEQ multiplex PCR, the TCRdb table keeps only in-frame clones and is missing some. The data show approximately 250,000 clones, under 85% seen once. The sequencing input was peripheral blood. These receptors were taken from a human donor in a cohort sampled during active COVID-19. Both conserved end residues are part of each CDR3. D genes are given only for firm matches. Size values are once, few and many counts, or a class for expanded clones, and some rows have none.

cdr3_aa | cdr3_nt | clone_size | j_call | v_call | d_call
CASSYSSGGAYEQYF | TGTGCCAGCAGTTACTCTAGCGGGGGAGCCTACGAGCAGTACTTC | - | TRBJ2-7 | TRBV6-5 | TRBD2
CASSLGSGVQPQHF | TGTGCCAGCAGCTTGGGGTCGGGGGTACAGCCCCAGCATTTT | - | TRBJ1-5 | TRBV5-8 | -
CASSQSGTGGQPQHF | TGCGCCAGCAGCCAGTCGGGGACAGGCGGGCAGCCCCAGCATTTT | few | TRBJ1-5 | TRBV4-1 | TRBD1
CSVNRQESSYEQYF | TGCAGCGTAAACCGACAGGAGAGCTCCTACGAGCAGTACTTC | - | TRBJ2-7 | TRBV29-1 | -
CASISQGADGYTF | TGTGCCAGTATCTCACAGGGGGCTGATGGCTACACCTTC | once | TRBJ1-2 | TRBV19 | TRBD1
CASRGTGVYEQYF | TGTGCCAGCAGAGGGACAGGGGTTTACGAGCAGTACTTC | - | TRBJ2-7 | TRBV12-3/TRBV12-4 | TRBD1
CASSFGGGGLVYEQYF | TGTGCCAGCAGCTTCGGAGGGGGGGGTCTGGTCTACGAGCAGTACTTC | - | TRBJ2-7 | TRBV5-4 | -
CASSLNSGTGPYEQYF | TGTGCCAGCAGCTTAAATTCAGGGACAGGACCTTACGAGCAGTACTTC | - | TRBJ2-7 | TRBV7-2 | TRBD1
CASSIPGQPKGEQFF | TGTGCCAGCAGCATACCGGGACAGCCAAAGGGAGAGCAGTTCTTC | - | TRBJ2-1 | TRBV9 | TRBD1
CASGTRTYNEQFF | TGTGCCAGCGGGACTAGGACCTACAATGAGCAGTTCTTC | - | TRBJ2-1 | TRBV2 | TRBD2
CASLGWEQGSDQPQHF | TGTGCCAGCCTTGGGTGGGAACAGGGTTCGGATCAGCCCCAGCATTTT | - | TRBJ1-5 | TRBV28 | -
CASRQPGTGRINEQFF | TGCGCCAGCAGACAACCGGGGACAGGGAGAATCAATGAGCAGTTCTTC | - | TRBJ2-1 | TRBV4-1 | TRBD1
CASSSGDRGYNEQFF | TGCGCCAGCAGCTCTGGGGACAGGGGTTACAATGAGCAGTTCTTC | - | TRBJ2-1 | TRBV5-1 | TRBD1
CASSQGSEAFF | TGTGCCAGCAGCCAGGGATCTGAAGCTTTCTTT | - | TRBJ1-1 | TRBV6-5 | -
CATSSALPTGELFF | TGTGCCACCAGCAGCGCACTTCCTACCGGGGAGCTGTTTTTT | - | TRBJ2-2 | TRBV15 | -
CASNPPGGNEAFF | TGTGCCAGCAACCCTCCAGGGGGCAACGAAGCTTTCTTT | - | TRBJ1-1 | TRBV28 | TRBD1
CASSELQGYEKLFF | TGTGCCAGCAGTGAACTACAGGGTTATGAAAAACTGTTTTTT | once | TRBJ1-4 | TRBV6-1 | -
CASSHQQGWGEQYF | TGTGCCAGCAGCCATCAACAGGGATGGGGCGAGCAGTACTTC | - | TRBJ2-7 | TRBV5-6 | -